In this sample, the clone carrying this T cell receptor (beta chain) turned up a few times. The data stem from a study of T-cell memory formation after mild COVID-19. Trimming stripped 1 base from V and 2 bases from J, with 12 bases between. The CDR3 contains 15 residues. Germline assignment: CDR1 SGHVS and CDR2 FQNEAQ. TCRdb redid the calling of the 5' RACE reads with MiXCR, one entry per CDR3 protein. The table includes roughly 280,000 distinct CDR3 sequences, 8.2% detected once. The clonotype originates from a man aged 18-30 years who had mild COVID-19 (a few samples of this study predate the infection). Cell type and time point are not known. The rearrangement uses TRBV7-8 and TRBJ2-7; no reliable D call. Source material: PBMCs or a T cell subset sorted from them (not recorded which). The CDR3 region is CASSLGLGYAYEQYF. The CDR3 DNA reads as TGTGCCAGCAGCTTAGGTTTGGGATACGCCTACGAGCAGTACTTC.